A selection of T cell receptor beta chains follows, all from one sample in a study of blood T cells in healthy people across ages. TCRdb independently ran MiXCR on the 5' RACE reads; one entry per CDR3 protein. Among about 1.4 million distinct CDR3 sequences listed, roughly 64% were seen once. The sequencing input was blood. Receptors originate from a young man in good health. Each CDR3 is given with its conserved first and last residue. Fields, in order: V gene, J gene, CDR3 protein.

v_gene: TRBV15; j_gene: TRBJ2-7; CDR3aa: CATSRAQGDSYEQYF
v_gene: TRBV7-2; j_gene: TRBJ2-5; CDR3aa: CASSAPGTVEETQYF
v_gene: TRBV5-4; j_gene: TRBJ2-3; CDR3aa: CASSSYRQGATDTQYF
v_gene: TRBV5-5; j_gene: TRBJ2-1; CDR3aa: CASSLAYYNEQFF
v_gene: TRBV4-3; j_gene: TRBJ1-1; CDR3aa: CASSQDTAFPEAFF
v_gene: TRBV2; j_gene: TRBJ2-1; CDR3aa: CASKQRSGHNEQFF
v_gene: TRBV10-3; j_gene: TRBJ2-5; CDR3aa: CAISDGQGGKTQYF
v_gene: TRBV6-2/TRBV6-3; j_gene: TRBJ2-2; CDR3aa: CASRTQGNTGELFF
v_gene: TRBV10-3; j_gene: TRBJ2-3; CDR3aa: CATGLAGVNLDTQYF
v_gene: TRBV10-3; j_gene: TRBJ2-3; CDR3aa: CAISDYYVEGARTDTQYF
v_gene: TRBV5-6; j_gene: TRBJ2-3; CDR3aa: CASSWFSTDTQYF
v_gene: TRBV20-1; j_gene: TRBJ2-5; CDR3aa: CSAVSGGEETQYF
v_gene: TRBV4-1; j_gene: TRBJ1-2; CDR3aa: CASGGPGENYGYTF
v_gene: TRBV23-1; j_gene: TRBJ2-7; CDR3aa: CASSQCLSDRSFYEQYF